This note documents a single T cell receptor (beta chain) sequence. What this receptor recognizes is not known. Base qualities are not provided; no much larger clone lies one nucleotide away. CDR1 and CDR2, looked up from the germline V gene, are MRHNA and SNTAGT. The CDR3 has 13 amino acids, counting the end cysteine and phenylalanine. CDR3 DNA is the only sequence kept; it has 39 bases, read in frame from the first base. Relative to germline, V is 2 bases shorter and J is 8 bases shorter, with 7 bases between their ends. The immunoSEQ Assay, a bias-controlled multiplex PCR, was used to amplify TCRbeta CDR3 regions from genomic DNA. The paper's data handling went like this. Nucleated cell counts per sample were estimated from amplification of reference gene primers within the assay. To quantify the absolute abundance of each unique TCRbeta CDR3 rearrangement, sequence reads were collapsed and filtered. For each sample, productive Simpson clonality was calculated as the square root of Simpson's diversity index across productive rearrangements. Drawn from immuneACCESS, this table holds only the in-frame rearrangements with V and J called that TCRdb kept. Clones are partly lost; checked studies trace under half to an unresolved V gene and leave the rest unexplained. That table furnishes V, J and clone size, whereas the DNA furnished D and trimming. This sample gives roughly 70,000 clones in total; 70% to 90% of them show up just once. The ten largest account for about 1.4% of the sample.

Collaborating institutions collected whole blood in K2EDTA tubes following their own protocols. For TCRbeta analysis, collaborator samples were shipped as frozen whole blood, as isolated PBMCs, or as DNA extracted from either sample type. This specimen comes from a study of blood T cell repertoires in COVID-19 (TCRdb year 2020). A note on the overall study: Samples from collaborators originated in the United States, Italy and Spain and spanned both the acute and convalescent phases of COVID-19. Where HLA class I and class II types were available, the types were taken from metadata supplied by the sample provider, not from assay-based typing. Sample metadata almost always included a de-identified subject ID, COVID-19 status, age in years and sex. The samples were drawn from two sources: the first 160 participants of the ongoing ImmuneRACE study, and 1,000 to 1,500 subjects contributed by 6 global collaborators. The material from the prospective study consisted of cDNA or gDNA derived from T cells, B-cell-depleted T cells, or PBMCs. The repertoires were made available in a free public database intended to serve as a resource for research on the immune response to SARS-CoV-2. Deeply sampled blood TCRbeta repertoires from subjects exposed to, actively infected with, or recovered from COVID-19 were included in the dataset.

The study at large found these results: The amount of clinical and demographic metadata varied by source and participant and was provided uncurated.

The receptor was isolated from a human donor in a cohort sampled during active COVID-19. The sequenced sample consisted of peripheral blood. The sequence is built from TRBV6-4 and TRBJ1-6, with no confident D gene call. CDR3 region: CASSDIVDSPLHF. The nucleotides read TGTGCCAGCAGTGACATAGTGGATTCACCCCTCCACTTT.